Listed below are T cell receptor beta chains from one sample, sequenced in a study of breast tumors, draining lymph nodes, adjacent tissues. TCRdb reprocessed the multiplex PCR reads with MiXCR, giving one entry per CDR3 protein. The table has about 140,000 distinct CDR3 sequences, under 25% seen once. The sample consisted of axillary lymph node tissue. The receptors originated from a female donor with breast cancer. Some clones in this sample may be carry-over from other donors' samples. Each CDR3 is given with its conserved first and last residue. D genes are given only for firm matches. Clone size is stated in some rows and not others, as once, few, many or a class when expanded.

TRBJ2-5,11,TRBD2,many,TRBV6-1,TGTGCCAGCAGTGAGGGGGGGTCCCAGTACTTC,CASSEGGSQYF
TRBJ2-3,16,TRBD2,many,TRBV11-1,TGTGCCAGCAGCTTAGGACTAGCGGCCCTCACAGATACGCAGTATTTT,CASSLGLAALTDTQYF
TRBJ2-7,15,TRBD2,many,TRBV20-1,TGCAGTGCTAGAGATCCCCTAGCGGGATTTGCCGAGCAGTACTTC,CSARDPLAGFAEQYF
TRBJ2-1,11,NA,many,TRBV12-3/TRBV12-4,TGTGCCAGCAGTCTACGCCTTGAGCAGTTCTTC,CASSLRLEQFF
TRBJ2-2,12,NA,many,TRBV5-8,TGTGCCAGCAGCCTATGGACTAGGGAGCTGTTTTTT,CASSLWTRELFF
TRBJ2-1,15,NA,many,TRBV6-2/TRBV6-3,TGTGCCAGCAGTGCGGGAGTCAGGGGGCGCGATGAGCAGTTCTTC,CASSAGVRGRDEQFF
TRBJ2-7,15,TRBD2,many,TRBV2,TGTGCCAGCAGTACGGGACTAGCGAATCTCTACGAGCAGTACTTC,CASSTGLANLYEQYF
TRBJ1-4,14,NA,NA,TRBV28,TGTGCCAGCAGGAAACAGGGTTGGGTTGAAAAACTGTTTTTT,CASRKQGWVEKLFF
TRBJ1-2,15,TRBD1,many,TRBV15,TGTGCCACCAGCATCGGGACAGCTCGGGCTGGTGGCTACACCTTC,CATSIGTARAGGYTF
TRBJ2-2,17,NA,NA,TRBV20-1,TGCAGTGCTAGAGATTGGGTTGGATTATTGAACACCGGGGAGCTGTTTTTT,CSARDWVGLLNTGELFF
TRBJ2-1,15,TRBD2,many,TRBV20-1,TGCAGTTCGGCACCGGGCGGGAGGGCCGTGGATGAGCAGTTCTTC,CSSAPGGRAVDEQFF
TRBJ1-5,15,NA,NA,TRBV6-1,TGTGCCAGCAGTAGTGGGGGTCCTAGCAATCAGCCCCAGCATTTT,CASSSGGPSNQPQHF
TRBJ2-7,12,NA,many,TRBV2,TGTGCCAGCAGTGAACGGCTAGGGGAGCAGTACTTC,CASSERLGEQYF
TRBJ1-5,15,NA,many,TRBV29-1,TGCAGCGTTGCACTAACAGGGCCGGGCAATCAGCCCCAGCATTTT,CSVALTGPGNQPQHF
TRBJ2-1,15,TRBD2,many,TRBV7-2,TGTGCCAGCAGCTTAAGTGGGACTAGGGGGAATGAGCAGTTCTTC,CASSLSGTRGNEQFF
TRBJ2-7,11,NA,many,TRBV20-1,TGCAGTGCTAGAGATCACCACGAGCAGTACTTC,CSARDHHEQYF
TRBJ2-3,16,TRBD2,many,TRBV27,TGTGCCAGCAGTAGGGGGCGGACTAGCGGGACAGATACGCAGTATTTT,CASSRGRTSGTDTQYF
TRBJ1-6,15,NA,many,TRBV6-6,TGTGCCAGCAGTTACTCTGGGACCTATAATTCACCCCTCCACTTT,CASSYSGTYNSPLHF
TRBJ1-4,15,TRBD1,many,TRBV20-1,TGCAGTGCTAGAGATAGGAGGGGGCGTAATGAAAAACTGTTTTTT,CSARDRRGRNEKLFF
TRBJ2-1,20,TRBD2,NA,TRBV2,TGTGCCAGCAGTTCACACCTTTCGACTAGCGGGAGGGCCTCCTACAATGAGCAGTTCTTC,CASSSHLSTSGRASYNEQFF
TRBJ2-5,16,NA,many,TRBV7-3,TGTGCCAGCAGCCCTACCTCTAGCGCCAACCAAGAGACCCAGTACTTC,CASSPTSSANQETQYF
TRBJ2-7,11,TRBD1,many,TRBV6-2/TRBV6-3,TGTGCCAGCAGAGACGACAGGGGTGGGTACTTC,CASRDDRGGYF
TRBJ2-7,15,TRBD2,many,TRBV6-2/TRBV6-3,TGTGCCAGCAGTGCCCCGGGACTAGGTGGTTACGAGCAGTACTTC,CASSAPGLGGYEQYF
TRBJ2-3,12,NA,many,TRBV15,TGTGCCACCAGCAGAGGGGAAGGGGCGCAGTATTTT,CATSRGEGAQYF
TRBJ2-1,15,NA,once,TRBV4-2,TGTGCCAGCAGTAGGTTAGGAGGCACATACGATGAGCAGTTCTTC,CASSRLGGTYDEQFF
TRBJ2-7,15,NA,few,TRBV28,TGTGCCAGCAGTTTATCTGGGGGAGCCCCGTTCGAGCAGTACTTC,CASSLSGGAPFEQYF
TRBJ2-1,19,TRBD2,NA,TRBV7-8,TGTGCCAGCAGTCGGACTAGCGGGGACCCCCGTCTGACCTACAATGAGCAGTTCTTC,CASSRTSGDPRLTYNEQFF
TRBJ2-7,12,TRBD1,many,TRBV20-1,TGCAGTGCCGGACAGGGGAACTACGAGCAGTACTTC,CSAGQGNYEQYF
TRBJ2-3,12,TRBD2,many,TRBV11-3,TGTGCCAGCAGCGCCTTTAGCGGGACGCAGTATTTT,CASSAFSGTQYF
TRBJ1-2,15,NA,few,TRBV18,TGTGCCAGCTCATTAGACAGGAGTTTGAACTATGGCTACACCTTC,CASSLDRSLNYGYTF
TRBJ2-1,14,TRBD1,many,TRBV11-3,TGTGCCAGCAGAATTAGAGGGGGCCTCAATGAGCAGTTCTTC,CASRIRGGLNEQFF
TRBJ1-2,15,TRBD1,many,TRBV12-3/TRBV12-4,TGTGCCAGCAGCCCGGACAGGGCCTATAACTATGGCTACACCTTC,CASSPDRAYNYGYTF
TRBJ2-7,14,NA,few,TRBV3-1,TGTGCCAGCAGCCTGAGGGGAGGCGTGGACGAGCAGTACTTC,CASSLRGGVDEQYF
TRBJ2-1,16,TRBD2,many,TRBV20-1,TGCAGTGCTAGACCTCCTAGCGGGAGGACTTGGAATGAGCAGTTCTTC,CSARPPSGRTWNEQFF
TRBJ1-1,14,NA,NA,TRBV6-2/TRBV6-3,TGTGCCAGCAGTTACGGGGAAGACCACACTGAAGCTTTCTTT,CASSYGEDHTEAFF
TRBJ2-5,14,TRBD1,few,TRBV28,TGTGCCAGCAGTTCGACAGGGTGGCAAGAGACCCAGTACTTC,CASSSTGWQETQYF
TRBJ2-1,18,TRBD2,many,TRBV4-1,TGCGCCAGCAGCCAACTCAAGGGGACTAGCGGTTCCTACAATGAGCAGTTCTTC,CASSQLKGTSGSYNEQFF
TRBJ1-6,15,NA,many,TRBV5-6,TGTGCCAGCAGCTTGTTTTCGGGGTTTCATTCACCCCTCCACTTT,CASSLFSGFHSPLHF
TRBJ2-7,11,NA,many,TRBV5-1,TGCGCCAGCCAAAGAGGGGAAACGCAGTACTTC,CASQRGETQYF
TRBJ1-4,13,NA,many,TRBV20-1,TGCAGTGCTAGACGGGTAGGGGTGGAAAAACTGTTTTTT,CSARRVGVEKLFF
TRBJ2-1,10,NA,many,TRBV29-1,TGCAGCGCCAATGGGCTTGAGCAGTTCTTC,CSANGLEQFF
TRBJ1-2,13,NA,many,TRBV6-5,TGTGCCAGCAGTTACCTGGGGGCTGATGGCTACACCTTC,CASSYLGADGYTF
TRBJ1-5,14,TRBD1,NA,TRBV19,TGTGCCAGTAGTATGGGACAGGGCTATCGTCCCCAGCATTTT,CASSMGQGYRPQHF
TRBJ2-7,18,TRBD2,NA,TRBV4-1,TGCGTCAGCAGCCAAGAGAGACTAGCGGGAGCCAACTCCTACGAGCAGTACTTC,CVSSQERLAGANSYEQYF